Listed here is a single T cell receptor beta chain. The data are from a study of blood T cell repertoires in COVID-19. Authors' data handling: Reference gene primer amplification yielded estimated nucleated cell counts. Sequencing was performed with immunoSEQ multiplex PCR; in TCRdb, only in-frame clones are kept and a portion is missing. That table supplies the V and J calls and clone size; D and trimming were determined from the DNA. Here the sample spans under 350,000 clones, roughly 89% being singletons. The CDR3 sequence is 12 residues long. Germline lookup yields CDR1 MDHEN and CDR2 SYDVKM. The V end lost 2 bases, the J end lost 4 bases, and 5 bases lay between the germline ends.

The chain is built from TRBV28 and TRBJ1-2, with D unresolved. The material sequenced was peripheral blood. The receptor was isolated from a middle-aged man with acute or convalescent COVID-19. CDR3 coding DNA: TGTGCCAGCAGTTTAACGGGCTATGGCTACACCTTC. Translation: CASSLTGYGYTF.